This record looks at one TCR beta chain sequence and its context. Per the original data handling: Researchers report that nucleated cell counts were estimated from reference gene primer amplification. Data came from immunoSEQ multiplex PCR; TCRdb stores just in-frame clones and leaves some out. V, J and clone size are taken as reported in that table, and D and trimming were inferred from the DNA itself. The sample includes 200,000 to 250,000 clones, about 80% seen only once; the top ten take about 2.3%. These data originate in a study of blood T cell repertoires in COVID-19. Study details: Sites in the United States, Italy and Spain provided acute and convalescent COVID-19 samples.

The length of the CDR3 is 14 residues. Germline-derived CDR1 and CDR2 are MNHEY and SVGAGI. The germline V and J ends were trimmed by 6 bases and 2 bases, with 13 bases remaining between them. The V gene is TRBV6-5, the J gene TRBJ1-1; tentatively, D is TRBD1 (6 bases). The origin of this receptor is a woman between 55 and 75 years old with acute or convalescent COVID-19. Sequenced input: peripheral blood. The CDR3 is CASSHREANTEAFF. The CDR3 region has the DNA TGTGCCAGCAGCCACAGGGAAGCAAACACTGAAGCTTTCTTT.